This note documents a single TCR beta chain sequence. These data come from a study of blood T cell repertoires in COVID-19. Study overall: Italy, Spain and the United States were the sources of the convalescent and acute COVID-19 samples.

The CDR3 runs 14 residues. Trimming removed 3 bases from V and 0 bases from J, with 8 bases in between. CDR1 LNHDA and CDR2 SQIVND come from the germline V gene (reference sequence). Profiling relied on immunoSEQ multiplex PCR, and the TCRdb table lists in-frame clones only, not all of them. The sample records some 120,000 clones, around 87% being singletons. The sample comprised peripheral blood. The TCR was taken from a man aged 45 to 65 with acute or convalescent COVID-19. The chain is built from TRBV19 and TRBJ2-5; possible D gene TRBD1, 5 bases. The CDR3 reads CASSISGNQETQYF. The CDR3 DNA follows: TGTGCCAGTAGTATCTCAGGGAACCAAGAGACCCAGTACTTC.